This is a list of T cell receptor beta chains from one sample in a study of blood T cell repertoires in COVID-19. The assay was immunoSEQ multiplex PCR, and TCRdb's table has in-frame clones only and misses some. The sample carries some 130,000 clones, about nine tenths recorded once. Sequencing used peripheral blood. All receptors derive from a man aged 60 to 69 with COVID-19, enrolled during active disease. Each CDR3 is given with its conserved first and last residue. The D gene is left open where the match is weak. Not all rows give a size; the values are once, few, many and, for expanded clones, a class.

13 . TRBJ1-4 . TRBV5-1 TGCGCCAGCAGCTTCGCAACTAATGAAAAACTGTTTTTT CASSFATNEKLFF
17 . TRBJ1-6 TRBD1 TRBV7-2 TGTGCCAGCAGCCCTAGGACAGGGGGGGCCTATAATTCACCCCTCCACTTT CASSPRTGGAYNSPLHF
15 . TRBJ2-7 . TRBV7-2 TGTGCCAGCAGCTTGGGGGGTGACAGATCCTACGAGCAGTACTTC CASSLGGDRSYEQYF
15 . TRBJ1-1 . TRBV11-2 TGTGCCAGCAGCTTAATAAGCAGGGTCGACACTGAAGCTTTCTTT CASSLISRVDTEAFF
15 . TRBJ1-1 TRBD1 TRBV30 TGTGCCTGGAGCGATTTCAGGGGGCCTGGGACTGAAGCTTTCTTT CAWSDFRGPGTEAFF
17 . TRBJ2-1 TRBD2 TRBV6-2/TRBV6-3 TGTGCCAGCAGTTACGATGGCGGGGGTATCTCCTACAATGAGCAGTTCTTC CASSYDGGGISYNEQFF
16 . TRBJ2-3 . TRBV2 TGTGCCAGCAGTGAAGGACTGACCCGCGGGGCAGATACGCAGTATTTT CASSEGLTRGADTQYF
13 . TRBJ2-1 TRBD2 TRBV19 TGTGCCAGTAGTAACTTAGCGGGCAATGAGCAGTTCTTC CASSNLAGNEQFF
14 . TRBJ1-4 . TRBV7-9 TGTGCCAGCAGCTTAGGACTGACTCGCGAAAAACTGTTTTTT CASSLGLTREKLFF
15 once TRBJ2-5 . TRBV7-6 TGTGCCAGCAGCCCGGAGGGGGGGGTCCAAGAGACCCAGTACTTC CASSPEGGVQETQYF
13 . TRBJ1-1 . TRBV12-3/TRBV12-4 TGTGCCAGCAGTCGGACTTCGGCTATAGGAGCTTTCTTT CASSRTSAIGAFF
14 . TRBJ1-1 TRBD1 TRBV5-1 TGCGCCAGCAGCGGGGGGACAGGGAACACTGAAGCTTTCTTT CASSGGTGNTEAFF
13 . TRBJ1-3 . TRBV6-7 TGTGCCAGCTTAACGAGCTCTGGAAACACCATATATTTT CASLTSSGNTIYF
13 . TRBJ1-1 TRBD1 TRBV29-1 TGCAGCGTTGACGGGGACAGTGGATTTGAAGCTTTCTTT CSVDGDSGFEAFF
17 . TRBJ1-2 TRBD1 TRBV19 TGTGCCAGTAGTCCCCGAAGCTCAGCAGGACAGGGAAATGGCTACACCTTC CASSPRSSAGQGNGYTF
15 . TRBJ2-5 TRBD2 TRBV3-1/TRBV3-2 TGTGCCAGCAGCCAAGATTGGGAGGGGCAGGAGACCCAGTACTTC CASSQDWEGQETQYF
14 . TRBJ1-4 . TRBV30 TGTGCCTGGAGTGGGGGCCCGGACGATGAAAAACTGTTTTTT CAWSGGPDDEKLFF
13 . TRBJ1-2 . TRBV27 TGTGCCAGCAGTTTATCGATTTACTACGGCTACACCTTC CASSLSIYYGYTF
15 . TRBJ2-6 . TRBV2 TGTGCCAGCTCCGCAGGGTTCGCTGGGGCCAACGTCCTGACTTTC CASSAGFAGANVLTF
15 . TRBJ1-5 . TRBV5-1 TGCGCCAGCAGCTTGGGCGGGGGCTACAATCAGCCCCAGCATTTT CASSLGGGYNQPQHF
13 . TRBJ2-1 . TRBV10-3 TGTGCCATCAGTGATAGACAGTACAATGAGCAGTTCTTC CAISDRQYNEQFF
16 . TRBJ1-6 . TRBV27 TGTGCCAGCAGTCAGACAGCAAGCTCCTATAATTCACCCCTCCACTTT CASSQTASSYNSPLHF
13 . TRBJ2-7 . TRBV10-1 TGCGCCAGCAGTGAGTCTAGTTTCCACGAGCAGTACTTC CASSESSFHEQYF
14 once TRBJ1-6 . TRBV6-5 TGTGCCAGCAGCCGGACAGAGGGCGGTTCACCCCTCCACTTT CASSRTEGGSPLHF
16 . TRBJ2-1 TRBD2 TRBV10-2 TGCGCCAGCAGGGGGACTAGCGGGGTCCACTACAATGAGCAGTTCTTC CASRGTSGVHYNEQFF
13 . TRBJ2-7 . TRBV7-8 TGTGCCAGCAGCTTAACCCTTTCGGGAGAGCAGTACTTC CASSLTLSGEQYF
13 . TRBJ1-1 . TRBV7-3 TGTGCCAGCAGCTTAAGCCCGTTAGAGGAAGCTTTCTTT CASSLSPLEEAFF
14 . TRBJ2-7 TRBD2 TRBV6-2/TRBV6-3 TGTGCCAGCAGCGACGGACTAGCCGCCTACGAGCAGTACTTC CASSDGLAAYEQYF
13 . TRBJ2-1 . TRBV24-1 TGTGCCACCAGCCTAAGACTAGGGGATGAGCAGTTCTTC CATSLRLGDEQFF
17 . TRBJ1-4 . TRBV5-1 TGCGCCAGCAGCTTAGGAACAGGGCCCTCAACTAATGAAAAACTGTTTTTT CASSLGTGPSTNEKLFF
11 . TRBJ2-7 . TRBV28 TGTGCCAGCAGGTCCAGGAGGGAGCAGTACTTC CASRSRREQYF
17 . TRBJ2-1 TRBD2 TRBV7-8 TGTGCCAGCAGCCTAAGACTAGCGGGAGCAACCTACAATGAGCAGTTCTTC CASSLRLAGATYNEQFF
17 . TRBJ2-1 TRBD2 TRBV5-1 TGCGCCAGCAGCTTGGTGGCTAGCGGGAGGCTCAGGGATGAGCAGTTCTTC CASSLVASGRLRDEQFF
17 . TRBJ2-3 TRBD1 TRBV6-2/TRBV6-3 TGTGCCAGCAGTCACTCGTCCCTAACAGGGGCCACAGATACGCAGTATTTT CASSHSSLTGATDTQYF
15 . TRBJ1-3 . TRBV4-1 TGCGCCAGCAGCCAGACTCAGAGCTCTGGAAACACCATATATTTT CASSQTQSSGNTIYF
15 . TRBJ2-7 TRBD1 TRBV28 TGTGCCAGCGCTACCCCGGGACAGGGTGATCACGAGCAGTACTTC CASATPGQGDHEQYF
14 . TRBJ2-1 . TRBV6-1 TGTGCCAGCAGTGAAGTAGAAGTTTACAATGAGCAGTTCTTC CASSEVEVYNEQFF
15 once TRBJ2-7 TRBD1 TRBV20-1 TGCAGTGCTAGTCCTATACAGGGGGAAGAGGTGGCCCAGTACTTC CSASPIQGEEVAQYF
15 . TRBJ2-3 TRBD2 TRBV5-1 TGCGCCAGCAGCTCACTAGCGGAGACCACAGATACGCAGTATTTT CASSSLAETTDTQYF
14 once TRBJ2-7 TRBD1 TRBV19 TGTGCCAGTAGCGGACAGGGTAAAAGTTACGAGCAGTACTTC CASSGQGKSYEQYF
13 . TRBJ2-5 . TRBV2 TGTGCCGGAGGGGAAAGGTGGTATGGGGCCCAGTACTTC CAGGERWYGAQYF
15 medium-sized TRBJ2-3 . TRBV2 TGTGCCAGCAGTGAGGGGCTAATGGCCACAGATACGCAGTATTTT CASSEGLMATDTQYF
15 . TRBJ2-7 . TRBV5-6 TGTGCCAGCAGCCCGGGTGGGGGGGCCTCCTACGAGCAGTACTTC CASSPGGGASYEQYF
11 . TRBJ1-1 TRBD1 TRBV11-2 TGTGCCAGCAGCCTGGGACAGGGAGCTTTCTTT CASSLGQGAFF
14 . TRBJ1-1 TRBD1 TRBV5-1 TGCGCCAGCAGCGCGGGACAGGGCTTCGTTGAAGCTTTCTTT CASSAGQGFVEAFF
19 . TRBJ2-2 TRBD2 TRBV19 TGTGCCAGTAAACTCTGGACTAGCGGGAGGGCCGAGAACACCGGGGAGCTGTTTTTT CASKLWTSGRAENTGELFF
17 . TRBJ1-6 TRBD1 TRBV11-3 TGTGCCAGCAGCTTAGATTGGGGGGACAGGAGCCATTCACCCCTCCACTTT CASSLDWGDRSHSPLHF
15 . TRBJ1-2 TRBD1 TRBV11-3 TGTGCCAGCAGCTTCGGGGACAGGGCAGACTATGGCTACACCTTC CASSFGDRADYGYTF
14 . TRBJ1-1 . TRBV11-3 TGTGCCAGCAGCCGGGACACCATGAACACTGAAGCTTTCTTT CASSRDTMNTEAFF